This T cell receptor beta chain was recorded in a study of T-cell reconstitution after alpha-beta-depleted transplantation in children (dated by TCRdb to about 2016). As for the study more broadly: The study quantitatively tracked T-cell immune reconstitution after TCRalphabeta/CD19-depleted allogeneic hematopoietic cell transplantation in children using TCR repertoire profiling.

V is pared back by 7 bases and J by 6 bases, with 24 bases lying between the germline termini. Sequences SQVTM (CDR1) and ANQGSEA (CDR2) are obtained from the germline V gene. The CDR3, cysteine through phenylalanine, is 16 amino acids long. Of the read, only the CDR3 DNA is kept; its 48 bases are in frame from base 1. Details on this clonotype: What this receptor recognizes is not known. No clone much larger than this one lies a single base away; base qualities are absent.

The library was generated by PCR. The reads were generated on an Illumina HiSeq 2500. Molecular barcoding was employed in the preparation of TCR libraries, with unique molecular identifiers being used to normalize TCRbeta repertoire quantification. Using fastp at Q25 and MiXCR, TCRdb reprocessed the public reads and kept productive beta chains. CDR3 protein sequences are deduplicated, and each keeps its most common genes and DNA. In this sample the table shows some 390,000 distinct CDR3 sequences, around 21% of which occur a single time. The ten largest clones capture 3.5% to 4% of the sample. The sequenced sample was PBMCs from the stem cell graft donor, obtained from the stem cell graft. This chain joins TRBV29-1 to TRBJ2-2; the D call is possibly TRBD1 or TRBD2, each sharing 5 bases. The clonotype was recovered from a human donor who donated a stem cell graft to a child with acute myeloid leukemia. The bases are TGCAGCGATCCCGGGACCAACAGCCGGGCGGCCGGGGAGCTGTTTTTT. Translated, this gives CSDPGTNSRAAGELFF.